Described below is a single T cell receptor beta chain sequence and its context. This CDR3 contains 14 residues. Germline V gene sequence: CDR1 MDHEN, CDR2 SYDVKM. V lost 7 bases and J 5 bases, leaving 14 bases between the germline ends. These data come from a study of T cells after somatic rescue of genetic block. Only in-frame clones appear in the TCRdb table, and some are missing; sequencing was by immunoSEQ multiplex PCR. The sample comprises tens of thousands of clones, 85% to 90% of which are singletons, and roughly 1.5% rests with the top ten. Source material: peripheral blood mononuclear cells (PBMCs). This TCR was recovered from a woman between 18 and 29 years old. The genes are TRBV28 and TRBJ1-4; a weak D match, TRBD1 (5 bases). Written as DNA, the CDR3 is TGTGCCAGCACTTCACACGGGGGGAATGAAAAACTGTTTTTT. Translating it yields CASTSHGGNEKLFF.